A few counts support the clone carrying this T cell receptor (beta chain). The same CDR3 arises from other DNA sequences in this sample as well. This record comes from a study of blood T cell repertoires in COVID-19. Looking at the study overall: There were acute and convalescent COVID-19 samples, and they came from the United States, Italy and Spain. Sources were T cells, B-cell-depleted T cells, or PBMCs; the material itself was cDNA or gDNA.

Original methodology: For nucleated cells, counts were estimated from reference gene primer amplification. Data came from immunoSEQ multiplex PCR; TCRdb stores just in-frame clones and leaves some out. V and J calls and clone size are as listed in that table; D and trimming were resolved from the DNA. The sample has about 74,000 clones, approximately 80% seen once. The CDR3 runs to 13 residues. CDR1 MNHEY and CDR2 SVGAGI come from the germline V gene. Trimming took off 0 bases at V and 7 bases at J, with 7 bases between the two ends. The receptor's source is a human donor in a cohort sampled during active COVID-19. The material sequenced was peripheral blood. The chain couples TRBV6-5 to TRBJ2-1; D is possibly TRBD1 (6 bases). CDR3: CASSYSRGNEQFF. The DNA for the CDR3 is TGTGCCAGCAGTTACTCGAGGGGGAATGAGCAGTTCTTC.